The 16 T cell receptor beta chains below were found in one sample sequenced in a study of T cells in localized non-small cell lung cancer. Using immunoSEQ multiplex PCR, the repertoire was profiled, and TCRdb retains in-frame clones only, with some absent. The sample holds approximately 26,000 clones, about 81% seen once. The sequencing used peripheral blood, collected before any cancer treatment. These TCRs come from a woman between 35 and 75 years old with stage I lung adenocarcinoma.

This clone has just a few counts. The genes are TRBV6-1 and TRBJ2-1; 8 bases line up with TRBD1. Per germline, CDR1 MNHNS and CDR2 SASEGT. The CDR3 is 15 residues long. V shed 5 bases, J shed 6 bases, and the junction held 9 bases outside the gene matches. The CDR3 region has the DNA TGTGCCAGCAGTCTCGCCGGGACAGGTATCAATGAGCAGTTCTTC. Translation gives CASSLAGTGINEQFF.

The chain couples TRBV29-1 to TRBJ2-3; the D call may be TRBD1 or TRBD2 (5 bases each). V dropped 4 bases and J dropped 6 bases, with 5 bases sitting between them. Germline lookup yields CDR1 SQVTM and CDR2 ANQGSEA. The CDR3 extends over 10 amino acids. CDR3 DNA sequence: TGCAGCGTTGGGGGGGATACGCAGTATTTT. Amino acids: CSVGGDTQYF.

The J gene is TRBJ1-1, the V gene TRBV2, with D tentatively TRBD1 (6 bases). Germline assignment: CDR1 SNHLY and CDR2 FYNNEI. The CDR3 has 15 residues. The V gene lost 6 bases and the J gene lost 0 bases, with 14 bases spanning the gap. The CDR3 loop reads CASRGRGGLNTEAFF. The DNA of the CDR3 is TGTGCCAGCAGAGGGAGGGGGGGCTTGAACACTGAAGCTTTCTTT.

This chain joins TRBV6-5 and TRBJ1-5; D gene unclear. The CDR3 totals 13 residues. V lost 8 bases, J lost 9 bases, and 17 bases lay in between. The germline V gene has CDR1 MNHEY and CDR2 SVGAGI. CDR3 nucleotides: TGTGCCAGCCGAGGATTTCAATCAGGGCCCCAGCATTTT. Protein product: CASRGFQSGPQHF.

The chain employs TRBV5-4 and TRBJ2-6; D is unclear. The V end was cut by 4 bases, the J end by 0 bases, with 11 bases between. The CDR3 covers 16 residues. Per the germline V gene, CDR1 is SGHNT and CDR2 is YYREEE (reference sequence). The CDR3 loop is CASSQFVGSGANVLTF. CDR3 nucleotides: TGTGCCAGCAGCCAATTCGTGGGCTCTGGGGCCAACGTCCTGACTTTC.

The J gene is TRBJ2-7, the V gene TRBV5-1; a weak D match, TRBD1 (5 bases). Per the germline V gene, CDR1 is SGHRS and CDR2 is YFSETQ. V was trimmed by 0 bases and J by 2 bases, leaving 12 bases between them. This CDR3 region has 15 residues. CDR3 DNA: TGCGCCAGCAGCTTGGAAGTACCAGGGACCTACGAGCAGTACTTC. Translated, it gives CASSLEVPGTYEQYF.

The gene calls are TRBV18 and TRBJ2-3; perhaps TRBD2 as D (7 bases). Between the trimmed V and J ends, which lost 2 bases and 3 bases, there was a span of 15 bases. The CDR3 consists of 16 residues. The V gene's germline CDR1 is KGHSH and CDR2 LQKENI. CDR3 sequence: CASSPVDGGQTDTQYF. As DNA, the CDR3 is TGTGCCAGCTCACCAGTCGACGGGGGGCAAACAGATACGCAGTATTTT.

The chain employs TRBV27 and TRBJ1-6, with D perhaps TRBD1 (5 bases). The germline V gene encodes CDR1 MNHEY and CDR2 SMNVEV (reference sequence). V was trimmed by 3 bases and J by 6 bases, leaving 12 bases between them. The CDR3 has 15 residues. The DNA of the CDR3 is TGTGCCAGCAGTTTTCTGGGACCGGTTAATTCACCCCTCCACTTT. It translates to CASSFLGPVNSPLHF.

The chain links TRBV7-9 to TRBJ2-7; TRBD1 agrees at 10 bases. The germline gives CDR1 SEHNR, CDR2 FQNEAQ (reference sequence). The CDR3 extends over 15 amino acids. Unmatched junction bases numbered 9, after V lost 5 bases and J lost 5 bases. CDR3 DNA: TGTGCCAGCAGCCTACGTGGGGACAGGGGCAACGAGCAGTACTTC. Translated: CASSLRGDRGNEQYF.

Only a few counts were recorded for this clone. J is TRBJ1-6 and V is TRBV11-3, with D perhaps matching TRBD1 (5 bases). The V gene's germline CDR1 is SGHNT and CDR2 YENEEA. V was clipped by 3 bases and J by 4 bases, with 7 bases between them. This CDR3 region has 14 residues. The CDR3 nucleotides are TGTGCCAGCAGCTTGGCAGGGTATAATTCACCCCTCCACTTT. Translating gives CASSLAGYNSPLHF.

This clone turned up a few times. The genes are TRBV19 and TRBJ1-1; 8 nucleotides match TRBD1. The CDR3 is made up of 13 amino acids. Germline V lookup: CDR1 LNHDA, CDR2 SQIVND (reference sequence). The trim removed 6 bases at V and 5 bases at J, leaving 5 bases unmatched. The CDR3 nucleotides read TGTGCCAGTAGCCGGACAGGGAGGACTGAAGCTTTCTTT. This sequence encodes CASSRTGRTEAFF.

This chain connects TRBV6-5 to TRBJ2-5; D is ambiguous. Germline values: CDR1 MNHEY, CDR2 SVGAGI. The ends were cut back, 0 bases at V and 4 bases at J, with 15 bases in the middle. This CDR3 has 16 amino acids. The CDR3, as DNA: TGTGCCAGCAGTTACTCGACCCGCCGGGCGGTAGAGACCCAGTACTTC. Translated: CASSYSTRRAVETQYF.

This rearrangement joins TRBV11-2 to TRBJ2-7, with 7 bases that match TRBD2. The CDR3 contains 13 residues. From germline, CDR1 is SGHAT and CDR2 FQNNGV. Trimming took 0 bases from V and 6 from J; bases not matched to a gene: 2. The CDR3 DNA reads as TGTGCCAGCAGCTTAGAGAGCGGGGCCGAGCAGTACTTC. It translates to CASSLESGAEQYF.

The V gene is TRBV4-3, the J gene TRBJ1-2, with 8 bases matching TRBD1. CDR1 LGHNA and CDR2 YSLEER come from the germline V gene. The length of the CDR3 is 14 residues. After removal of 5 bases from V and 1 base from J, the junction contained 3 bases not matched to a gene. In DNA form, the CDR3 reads TGCGCCAGCAGCACCAGGGGGCATAACTATGGCTACACCTTC. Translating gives CASSTRGHNYGYTF.

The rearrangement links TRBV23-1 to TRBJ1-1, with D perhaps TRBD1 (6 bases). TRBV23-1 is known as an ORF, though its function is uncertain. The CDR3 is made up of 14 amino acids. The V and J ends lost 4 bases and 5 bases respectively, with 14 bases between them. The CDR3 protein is CASSPIQGGTEAFF. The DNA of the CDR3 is TGCGCCAGCAGTCCTATACAGGGAGGGACTGAAGCTTTCTTT.

CDR3 in amino acids: CASSIATASYEQYF. The CDR3, as DNA: TGTGCCAGTAGTATAGCAACAGCTAGCTACGAGCAGTACTTC. V and J are TRBV19 and TRBJ2-7; no clear D gene. Germline CDR1 LNHDA, CDR2 SQIVND (reference sequence). Trimming shortened V by 1 base and J by 3 bases, and 10 bases separated the two germline ends. The CDR3 contains 14 residues.